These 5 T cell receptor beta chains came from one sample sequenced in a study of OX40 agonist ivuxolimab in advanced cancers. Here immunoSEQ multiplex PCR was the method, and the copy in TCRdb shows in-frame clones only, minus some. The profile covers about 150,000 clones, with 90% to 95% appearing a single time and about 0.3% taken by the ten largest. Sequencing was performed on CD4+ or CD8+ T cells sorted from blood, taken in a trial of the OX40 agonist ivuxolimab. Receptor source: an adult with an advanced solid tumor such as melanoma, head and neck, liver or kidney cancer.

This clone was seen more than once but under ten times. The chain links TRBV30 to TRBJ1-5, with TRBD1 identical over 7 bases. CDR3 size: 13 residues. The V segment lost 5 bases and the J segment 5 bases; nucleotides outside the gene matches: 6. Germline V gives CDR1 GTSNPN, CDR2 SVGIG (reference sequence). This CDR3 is CAWADRAHQPQHF. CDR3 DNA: TGTGCCTGGGCCGACAGGGCCCATCAGCCCCAGCATTTT.

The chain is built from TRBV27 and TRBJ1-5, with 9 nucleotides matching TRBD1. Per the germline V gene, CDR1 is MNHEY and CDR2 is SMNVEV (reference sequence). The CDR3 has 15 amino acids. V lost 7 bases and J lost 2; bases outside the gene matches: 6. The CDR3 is CASNSGQGGNQPQHF. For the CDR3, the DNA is TGTGCCAGCAACTCGGGACAGGGTGGCAATCAGCCCCAGCATTTT.

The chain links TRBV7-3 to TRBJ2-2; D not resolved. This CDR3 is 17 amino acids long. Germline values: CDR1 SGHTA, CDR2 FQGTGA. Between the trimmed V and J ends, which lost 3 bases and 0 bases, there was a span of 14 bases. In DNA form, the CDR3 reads TGTGCCAGCAGCTTGTTCTTTGGCGGTACGAACACCGGGGAGCTGTTTTTT. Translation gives CASSLFFGGTNTGELFF.

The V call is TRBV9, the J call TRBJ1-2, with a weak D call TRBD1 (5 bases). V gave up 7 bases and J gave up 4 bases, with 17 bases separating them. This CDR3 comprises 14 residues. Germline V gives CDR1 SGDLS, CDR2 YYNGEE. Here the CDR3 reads CASSRDVELYGYTF. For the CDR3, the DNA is TGTGCCAGCTCCCGGGACGTAGAGCTCTATGGCTACACCTTC.

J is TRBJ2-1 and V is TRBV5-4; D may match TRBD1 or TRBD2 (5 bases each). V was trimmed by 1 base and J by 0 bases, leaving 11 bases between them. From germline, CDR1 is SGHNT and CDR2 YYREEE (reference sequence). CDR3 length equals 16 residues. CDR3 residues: CASSLPGSGSYNEQFF. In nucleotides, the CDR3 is TGTGCCAGCAGCTTGCCAGGGAGCGGCTCCTACAATGAGCAGTTCTTC.